These 25 T cell receptor beta chains came from one sample sequenced in a study of OX40 agonist ivuxolimab in advanced cancers. The repertoire was sequenced with immunoSEQ multiplex PCR; TCRdb's copy has only in-frame clones and lacks some. The sample has around 45,000 clones, 77% seen once. The sample was CD4+ or CD8+ T cells sorted from blood, taken in a trial of the OX40 agonist ivuxolimab. The receptors derive from an adult with an advanced solid tumor such as melanoma, head and neck, liver or kidney cancer.

This chain joins TRBV27 and TRBJ2-2, with 9 bases aligning to TRBD2. From germline, CDR1 is MNHEY and CDR2 SMNVEV (reference sequence). This CDR3 region has 17 residues. V trimming: 5 bases; J trimming: 6 bases; junction bases outside the gene matches: 13. The CDR3 here is CASSQPGTSFSPGELFF. The CDR3 nucleotides read TGTGCCAGCAGTCAACCCGGGACTAGCTTTTCTCCCGGGGAGCTGTTTTTT.

The sample holds one count of this clone. The chain is built from TRBV20-1 and TRBJ1-2; D unresolved. There are 10 residues in the CDR3. Germline V gene data show CDR1 as DFQATT and CDR2 as SNEGSKA (reference sequence). V dropped 5 bases and J dropped 14 bases, with 15 bases sitting between them. The chain's CDR3 is CSAQSGYKTF. In DNA form, the CDR3 reads TGCAGTGCTCAGAGTGGCTACAAGACCTTC.

The chain employs TRBV5-1 and TRBJ2-7; 12 bases map to TRBD2. V shed 5 bases and J 7 bases; nucleotides not matched to a gene: 7. This CDR3 has 14 residues. From germline, CDR1 is SGHRS and CDR2 YFSETQ. The CDR3 spells CASRGTSGPREQYF. Written as DNA, the CDR3 is TGCGCCAGCAGAGGGACTAGCGGGCCGCGGGAGCAGTACTTC.

The V call is TRBV5-6, the J call TRBJ1-1, with unresolved D. The CDR3 is 13 amino acids. From germline, CDR1 is SGHDT and CDR2 YYEEEE. V was clipped by 0 bases and J by 11 bases, with 14 bases between them. CDR3 region: CASSLAPSLGAFF. The CDR3 DNA sequence: TGTGCCAGCAGCTTGGCCCCTTCCCTGGGGGCTTTCTTT.

For this clone: The same CDR3 arises from other DNA sequences in this sample as well. The rearrangement links TRBV15 to TRBJ2-1; the D gene could be TRBD1 or TRBD2 (5 bases each). The V and J ends lost 0 bases and 7 bases respectively, with 13 bases between them. This CDR3 has 15 residues. In germline, CDR1 is LNHNV, CDR2 YYDKDF (reference sequence). CDR3 residues: CATSRDHLGGNEQFF. The CDR3 DNA follows: TGTGCCACCAGCAGAGACCACCTTGGGGGTAATGAGCAGTTCTTC.

The chain combines TRBV6-5 with TRBJ1-2, with 10 bases lining up with TRBD1. CDR1 MNHEY and CDR2 SVGAGI come from the germline V gene. J lost 8 bases, V lost 10 bases, and 7 bases had no gene match. The CDR3 covers 12 residues. The DNA for the CDR3 is TGTGCCACCTTGACAGGGGGCGAAGGCTACACCTTC. Translation gives CATLTGGEGYTF.

Notes on this clone: A read error may account for a junction end that differs from germline. The chain carries TRBV7-7 and TRBJ2-5; tentatively, D is TRBD2 (6 bases). Per the germline V gene, CDR1 is SSHAT and CDR2 is FNYEAQ (reference sequence). This CDR3 contains 15 residues. CDR3 protein: CASSLGASVQETQYF. CDR3 in DNA: TGTGCTAGCAGCTTAGGGGCTAGCGTACAAGAGACCCAGTACTTC. The full variable domain, rest sourced from reference TRBV7-7 and TRBJ2-5, is GAGVSQSPRYKVTKRGQDVTLRCDPISSHATLYWYQQALGQGPEFLTYFNYEAQPDKSGLPSDRFSAERPEGSISTLTIQRTEQRDSAMYRCASSLGASVQETQYFGPGTRLLVL.

The CDR3 region has the DNA TGTGCCAGTAGTATAAACAAGAACACTGAAGCTTTCTTT. This gives the protein CASSINKNTEAFF. The rearrangement links TRBV19 to TRBJ1-1, with D hard to call. Trimming removed 2 bases from V and 1 base from J, with 5 bases in between. The CDR3 totals 13 residues. Germline-derived CDR1 and CDR2 are LNHDA and SQIVND (reference sequence).

V and J are TRBV6-1 and TRBJ1-2; D gene unclear. The V end was cut by 1 base, the J end by 1 base, with 13 bases between. The CDR3 contains 16 residues. Germline V gene lookup returns CDR1 MNHNS and CDR2 SASEGT. The CDR3 DNA is TGTGCCAGCAGTGAAGGCACCGGGAGGGTTAACTATGGCTACACCTTC. Translation: CASSEGTGRVNYGYTF.

The genes are TRBV19 and TRBJ1-5, with D perhaps matching TRBD1 (6 bases). The V end lost 7 bases, the J end lost 1 base, and 11 bases lay between the germline ends. The CDR3 length is 14 residues. In germline, CDR1 is LNHDA, CDR2 SQIVND (reference sequence). This CDR3 is CASNEGVSNQPQHF. The CDR3 nucleotides are TGTGCCAGTAATGAGGGGGTAAGCAATCAGCCCCAGCATTTT.

DNA of the CDR3: TGTGCCAGCAGCTTGACGCGGGAGCAGTTCTTC. Protein: CASSLTREQFF. The J gene is TRBJ2-1, the V gene TRBV5-4; D is ambiguous. The CDR3 totals 11 residues. CDR1 and CDR2 (germline): SGHNT, YYREEE (reference sequence). Trimming stripped 1 base from V and 10 bases from J, with 6 bases between. The full variable domain, rest sourced from reference TRBV5-4 and TRBJ2-1, is ETGVTQSPTHLIKTRGQQVTLRCSSQSGHNTVSWYQQALGQGPQFIFQYYREEENGRGNFPPRFSGLQFPNYSSELNVNALELDDSALYLCASSLTREQFFGPGTRLTVL.

The J gene is TRBJ1-5, the V gene TRBV28; TRBD1 aligns across 8 bases. V was clipped by 9 bases and J by 11 bases; unmatched bases: 21. Germline values: CDR1 MDHEN, CDR2 SYDVKM. The CDR3 sequence is 16 residues long. CDR3 DNA: TGTGCCAGGCCTCGGGGACAGGAGGGGCCCGGTAGGGCCCAGCATTTT. This encodes CARPRGQEGPGRAQHF.

The chain recombines TRBV2 with TRBJ1-1, with TRBD1 matching 8 bases. The CDR3 consists of 17 residues. Germline CDR1 reads SNHLY; CDR2 reads FYNNEI. J lost 5 bases, V lost 1 base, and 12 bases had no gene match. CDR3 amino acids: CASSEVLGQAFGTEAFF. In nucleotides, the CDR3 is TGTGCCAGCAGTGAAGTTTTGGGACAGGCGTTCGGGACTGAAGCTTTCTTT.

This chain uses TRBV2 with TRBJ1-1; D not certain. Deletions cut 8 bases from V and 6 bases from J, with 10 bases between. Germline V gene sequence: CDR1 SNHLY, CDR2 FYNNEI. The CDR3 spans 11 residues. The CDR3 nucleotides are TGTGCCAGCGCTTCGACATCTGAAGCTTTCTTT. Protein sequence: CASASTSEAFF.

In DNA, the CDR3 is TGTGCCAGCAGCAAGAGGGTCCGCGGGGCCTCGCCTACCTACGAGCAGTACTTC. Residues: CASSKRVRGASPTYEQYF. The V call is TRBV21-1, the J call TRBJ2-7; the table's D call TRBD2 went unverified against the DNA. TRBV21-1 is labeled a pseudogene. There are 18 residues in the CDR3.

The chain combines TRBV28 with TRBJ1-5; the D is unclear. The CDR3 contains 13 residues. V was pared by 5 bases and J by 11 bases, with 16 bases between. Germline CDR1 and CDR2: MDHEN and SYDVKM. The CDR3 sequence is CASSQQRDQAQHF. The CDR3 DNA follows: TGTGCCAGCAGTCAACAGAGGGATCAAGCCCAGCATTTT.

The CDR3 coding sequence is TGCGCCACTAGCCCGGGACTGCATGGAGAGACCCAGTACTTC. Translation gives CATSPGLHGETQYF. The chain couples TRBV5-1 to TRBJ2-5; tentatively, D is TRBD2 (6 bases). Trimming stripped 9 bases from V and 4 bases from J, with 19 bases between. Per germline, CDR1 SGHRS and CDR2 YFSETQ. The CDR3 extends over 14 amino acids.

The rearrangement joins TRBV19 to TRBJ1-1; TRBD1 agrees at 8 bases. The CDR3 contains 12 residues. V dropped 4 bases and J dropped 9; count of bases not matched to a gene: 4. CDR1 is LNHDA, CDR2 SQIVND, per germline (reference sequence). The CDR3 region is CASSTRTGKAFF. The DNA for the CDR3 is TGTGCCAGTAGTACCAGGACAGGGAAAGCTTTCTTT.

This clone was found a few times. The chain couples TRBV18 to TRBJ2-5; TRBD2 matches 13 bases. This CDR3 has 18 amino acids. V was pared by 1 base and J by 4 bases, with 9 bases of the junction left unmatched. CDR1 KGHSH and CDR2 LQKENI come from the germline V gene. The CDR3 DNA reads TGTGCCAGCTCACCACGGACTAGCGGGAGTACGGGCGCAGAGACCCAGTACTTC. It is translated as CASSPRTSGSTGAETQYF.

This clone has only one observation. The rearrangement links TRBV27 to TRBJ1-1; D is undetermined. CDR3 size: 14 residues. Per the germline V gene, CDR1 is MNHEY and CDR2 is SMNVEV (reference sequence). V lost 4 bases and J lost 1, with 10 bases in between. Written as DNA, the CDR3 is TGTGCCAGCAGTTATTATGGAAGGAACACTGAAGCTTTCTTT. It is translated as CASSYYGRNTEAFF.

This rearrangement joins TRBV4-1 to TRBJ1-4; tentatively, D is TRBD1 (6 bases). Germline CDR1 is MGHRA and CDR2 is YSYEKL. Trimming stripped 10 bases from V and 0 bases from J, with 18 bases between. The CDR3 loop spans 16 amino acids. The CDR3 DNA reads TGCGCCACCAAAAGGGGGGGTGTCTCAACTAATGAAAAACTGTTTTTT. As protein: CATKRGGVSTNEKLFF.

V is TRBV10-3 and J is TRBJ2-2, with 8 bases that match TRBD1. V was pared by 4 bases and J by 4 bases, with 2 bases of the junction left unmatched. The CDR3 covers 14 residues. Germline loops: CDR1 ENHRY, CDR2 SYGVKD. The CDR3 is CAISAGGGTGELFF. For the CDR3, the DNA is TGTGCCATCAGTGCAGGGGGCGGCACCGGGGAGCTGTTTTTT.

With regard to this clone: The junction departs from the called germline gene at one end, perhaps through a read error. The CDR3 DNA sequence: TGTGCTAGCAACCCCGACAGGGCCACCCAAGAGACCCAGTACTTC. It specifies CASNPDRATQETQYF. This rearrangement joins TRBV7-7 to TRBJ2-5; TRBD1 aligns across 7 bases. CDR3 length: 15 residues. The germline CDR1 and CDR2 sequences are SSHAT and FNYEAQ (reference sequence).

The chain employs TRBV6-1 and TRBJ1-1; D is perhaps TRBD1 (5 bases). CDR3 length: 13 amino acids. The ends were cut back, 7 bases at V and 0 bases at J, with 9 bases in the middle. Germline V CDR1 and CDR2: MNHNS, SASEGT. The CDR3 nucleotides read TGTGCCAGCATATGGGACTTGAACACTGAAGCTTTCTTT. Protein product: CASIWDLNTEAFF.

The chain couples TRBV5-1 to TRBJ1-6; D is unclear. The CDR3 is 15 amino acids. Germline CDR1 reads SGHRS; CDR2 reads YFSETQ. V shed 0 bases and J shed 8 bases, with 12 bases lying between them. CDR3 amino acids: CASSLVGGEDSPLHF. CDR3 bases: TGCGCCAGCAGCTTGGTTGGAGGAGAAGATTCACCCCTCCACTTT.